The clone carrying this TCR beta chain was counted ten times or more. The antigen remains undetermined. The sample is drawn from a study of T cell repertoires in cytomegalovirus infection. Via MiXCR, TCRdb re-called the reads, giving one row per CDR3 protein. The sample lists some 920,000 distinct CDR3 sequences; approximately 30% were seen once. The CDR3 is 15 residues long. Germline V gene data show CDR1 as SGHTA and CDR2 as FQGNSA. Trimming removed 0 bases from V and 5 bases from J, with 13 bases in between. This chain joins TRBV7-2 and TRBJ2-5; no definite D call. The TCR was taken from a human donor in good health (CMV status not recorded). Some clones in this sample may be carry-over from other donors' samples. The starting material was cultured CD8+ T cells from PBMCs, obtained from culture after CMV antigen stimulation. CDR3: CASSLAVRSDETQYF. CDR3 DNA: TGTGCCAGCAGCTTAGCGGTCAGAAGCGATGAGACCCAGTACTTC.